This T cell receptor (beta chain) was sequenced for a study of blood T cell repertoires in COVID-19. Study overall: Samples came from the United States, Italy and Spain, spanning acute and convalescent COVID-19. Nucleic acid was either cDNA or gDNA, and it came from T cells, B-cell-depleted T cells, or PBMCs.

Original analysis: The assay estimated nucleated cells by amplifying reference gene primers. Libraries were prepared by immunoSEQ multiplex PCR; TCRdb keeps only in-frame clonotypes and omits some of them. The DNA was the basis for D and trimming; V, J and clone size are from that table. There are a few hundred thousand clones in the sample; around 84% occur only once, and 3% to 3.5% lies in the top ten. The length of the CDR3 is 12 residues. V lost 5 bases to trimming and J lost 9 bases; unmatched junction nucleotides: 4. Germline V CDR1 and CDR2: SQVTM, ANQGSEA. The receptor's source is a man aged 60-69 years with acute or convalescent COVID-19. The sample comprised peripheral blood. The V call is TRBV29-1, the J call TRBJ1-5; 10 nucleotides match TRBD1. CDR3 amino acids: CSVMDRGGPQHF. The CDR3 DNA sequence: TGCAGCGTTATGGACAGGGGGGGGCCCCAGCATTTT.